The clone carrying this T cell receptor (beta chain) was observed a single time. Its specificity is unknown. In the PCR, 60 Vbeta and 13 Jbeta primers were used. Measured with immunoSEQ multiplex PCR; TCRdb has only the in-frame clones, and not every one. The repertoire has roughly 130,000 clones, just under 75% of them found once; the top ten carry around 6.6%. This entry is derived from a study of cytomegalovirus exposure and HLA in healthy donors. Nominal health characterized the donors when sampled, though unrecorded immune exposures were likely. Study conclusions and caveats: A later analysis showed TCR association rates differing by HLA locus, peaking at DRB1 and lowest at HLA-C. According to the study, about 180 TCR beta chains were cytomegalovirus-associated.

Sequencing was done on a sample of PBMCs. The TCR originated in a man in his forties in good health and CMV-seropositive.

The CDR3 bases are TGTGCCAGCAAACACCGGGAGAATAGCAATCAGCCCCAGCATTTT. As protein: CASKHRENSNQPQHF. The chain recombines TRBV6-1 with TRBJ1-5; no definite D call. Germline CDR1 reads MNHNS; CDR2 reads SASEGT. The V gene lost 7 bases and the J gene lost 0 bases, with 13 bases spanning the gap. The CDR3 is 15 residues long.